This TCR beta chain was profiled in a study of T cells after yellow fever vaccination. Study outcomes and limitations: Abundant clonotypes from the bulk population could contaminate FACS-sorted repertoires. Primary-vaccination clones mostly resurfaced post-booster (approximately 96% CD4, approximately 89% CD8).

This clonotype was found a few times. Its cognate antigen is unknown. Per germline, CDR1 SQVTM and CDR2 ANQGSEA. This CDR3 comprises 13 residues. As TCR cDNA was made by 5'RACE template switching, a universal primer site and UMIs were added. TCRdb reprocessed the 5' RACE reads with MiXCR, giving one entry per CDR3 protein. The sample has 170,000 or so distinct CDR3 sequences; roughly a tenth are singletons. The chain joins TRBV29-1 to TRBJ1-1; D is possibly TRBD1 (6 bases). The sequence came from a young man who received the YFV17D yellow fever vaccine. Sequencing was performed on CD8+ T cells sorted from PBMCs, taken 45 days after the yellow fever booster vaccination. For the CDR3, the DNA is TGCAGTATTCGGCGGCTAGGGGGGACTGAAGCTTTCTTT. It yields the protein CSIRRLGGTEAFF.